The 9 T cell receptor beta chains reported below all come from one sample, sequenced in a study of T cell responses to AZD1222 COVID-19 vaccine. Assay used: immunoSEQ multiplex PCR; TCRdb lists only in-frame clones, some missing. This sample carries 240,000 or so clones, roughly 93% of them seen once, and the ten largest clones take roughly 0.51%. Source: peripheral blood, taken on day 0 of AZD1222 vaccination. The receptor source for this set is an adult in good health.

This clone was found once. V usage is TRBV18 and J usage is TRBJ1-1; maybe TRBD1 (6 bases). Germline V gives CDR1 KGHSH, CDR2 LQKENI. The CDR3 consists of 15 residues. V lost 1 base and J 3 bases, leaving 12 bases between the germline ends. CDR3 region: CASSPQNREYTEAFF. The CDR3 nucleotides read TGTGCCAGCTCACCACAGAACAGGGAGTACACTGAAGCTTTCTTT. Based on the CDR3 plus reference TRBV18 and TRBJ1-1, the full variable domain is NAGVMQNPRHLVRRRGQEARLRCSPMKGHSHVYWYRQLPEEGLKFMVYLQKENIIDESGMPKERFSAEFPKEGPSILRIQQVVRGDSAAYFCASSPQNREYTEAFFGQGTRLTVV.

The chain recombines TRBV19 with TRBJ1-2; 7 bases map to TRBD1. Germline lookup yields CDR1 LNHDA and CDR2 SQIVND (reference sequence). Germline trimming cut 5 bases from V and 3 bases from J; bases unmatched to any gene: 0. The CDR3 totals 12 residues. The CDR3 here is CASSDRDYGYTF. The CDR3 DNA reads as TGTGCCAGTAGTGACAGGGACTATGGCTACACCTTC.

This chain joins TRBV9 and TRBJ1-3; a possible D gene is TRBD1 (6 bases). Germline values: CDR1 SGDLS, CDR2 YYNGEE. The CDR3 sequence is 13 residues long. The V and J ends lost 4 bases and 3 bases respectively, with 8 bases between them. CDR3 amino acids: CASSTGFGNTIYF. DNA for the CDR3: TGTGCCAGCAGCACAGGGTTTGGAAACACCATATATTTT.

This clone has a single count. The chain is built from TRBV27 and TRBJ1-2; TRBD1 aligns across 7 bases. Germline V lookup: CDR1 MNHEY, CDR2 SMNVEV (reference sequence). The CDR3 extends over 13 amino acids. Trimming cost V 5 bases and J 4 bases; bases outside gene matches: 4. CDR3 region: CASSTTGTYGYTF. Here the CDR3 DNA reads TGTGCCAGCAGTACGACAGGGACCTATGGCTACACCTTC.

The chain is built from TRBV2 and TRBJ1-1; D not resolved. V lost 4 bases and J lost 0, with 9 bases in between. CDR1 SNHLY and CDR2 FYNNEI come from the germline V gene. This CDR3 comprises 14 residues. The CDR3 sequence: CASSVRLLNTEAFF. The DNA for the CDR3 is TGTGCCAGCAGTGTTCGCCTGCTGAACACTGAAGCTTTCTTT.

V usage is TRBV3-1 (or the pseudogene TRBV3-2) and J usage is TRBJ2-7, with no clear D. Trimming removed 4 bases at V and 3 bases at J, with 10 bases between. CDR1 LGHDT and CDR2 YNNKEL come from the germline V gene (reference sequence). The CDR3 runs 13 residues. The CDR3 loop reads CASSPLGRYEQYF. The CDR3 coding sequence is TGTGCCAGCAGCCCCTTAGGCCGCTACGAGCAGTACTTC.

This chain uses TRBV5-6 with TRBJ2-7; unclear D gene. The V gene lost 5 bases and the J gene lost 0 bases, with 18 bases spanning the gap. The CDR3 extends over 16 amino acids. Germline-derived CDR1 and CDR2 are SGHDT and YYEEEE. The CDR3, as DNA: TGTGCCAGCAGTCTGGCGCCCGACCGGAGCTCCTACGAGCAGTACTTC. It is translated as CASSLAPDRSSYEQYF.

J is TRBJ1-2 and V is TRBV2; no reliable D call. CDR1 is SNHLY, CDR2 FYNNEI, per germline. Trimming cost V 6 bases and J 1 base, with 9 bases left between them. The CDR3 has 13 residues. In DNA, the CDR3 is TGTGCCAGCAGGGAGACACTTAACTATGGCTACACCTTC. Encoded protein: CASRETLNYGYTF.

V usage is TRBV5-4 and J usage is TRBJ1-2; D might be TRBD1 (6 bases). The CDR3 totals 13 residues. In germline, CDR1 is SGHNT, CDR2 YYREEE (reference sequence). Trimming shortened V by 4 bases and J by 6 bases, and 13 bases separated the two germline ends. For the CDR3, the DNA is TGTGCCAGCAGCCCCCCGGGGGCGAATGGCTACACCTTC. Protein sequence: CASSPPGANGYTF.